This T cell receptor beta chain comes out of a study of blood T cell repertoires in COVID-19. Repertoires were generated with immunoSEQ multiplex PCR, while TCRdb's copy carries only in-frame clones and drops some. The sample gives roughly 250,000 clones, about nine tenths of which show up once; 10% to 15% is in the top ten. The CDR3 runs 15 residues. V shed 0 bases and J shed 4 bases, with 13 bases lying between them. In germline, CDR1 is SGDLS, CDR2 YYNGEE. This chain uses TRBV9 with TRBJ1-1; D is ambiguous. The TCR comes from a woman in her 30s with COVID-19, enrolled during active disease. The sample consisted of peripheral blood. The CDR3 here is CASSVVRSSSTEAFF. In DNA, the CDR3 is TGTGCCAGCAGCGTAGTAAGATCCTCCAGCACTGAAGCTTTCTTT.